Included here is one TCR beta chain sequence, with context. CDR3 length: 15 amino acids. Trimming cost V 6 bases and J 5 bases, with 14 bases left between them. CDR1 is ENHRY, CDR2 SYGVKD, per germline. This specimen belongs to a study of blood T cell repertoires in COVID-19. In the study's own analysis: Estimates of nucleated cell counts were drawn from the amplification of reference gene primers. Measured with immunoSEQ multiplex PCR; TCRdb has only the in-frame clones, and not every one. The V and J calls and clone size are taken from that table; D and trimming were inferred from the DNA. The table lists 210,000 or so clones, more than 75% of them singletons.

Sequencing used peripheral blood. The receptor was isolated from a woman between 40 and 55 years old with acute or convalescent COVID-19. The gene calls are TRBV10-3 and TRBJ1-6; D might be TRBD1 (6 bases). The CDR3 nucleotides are TGTGCCATCAGGACGGAAGGGGGAAATAATTCACCCCTCCACTTT. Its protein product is CAIRTEGGNNSPLHF.